This entry is about one T cell receptor (beta chain). The CDR3 covers 16 residues. Germline CDR1 SGDLS, CDR2 YYNGEE. V shed 4 bases and J 4 bases; nucleotides not matched to a gene: 12. Using immunoSEQ multiplex PCR, the repertoire was profiled, and TCRdb retains in-frame clones only, with some absent. The top ten clones hold under 6% of a sample with roughly 180,000 clones, around 83% of them seen once. The sample belongs to a study of blood T cell repertoires in COVID-19. This chain connects TRBV9 to TRBJ1-2, with 8 bases fitting TRBD1. Sample: peripheral blood. The clonotype was recovered from a woman in her forties or fifties with COVID-19, enrolled during active disease. CDR3: CASSSQGQGGGYGYTF. The CDR3 DNA is TGTGCCAGCAGCTCTCAAGGACAGGGTGGAGGCTATGGCTACACCTTC. The entire variable domain, with the rest obtained from reference TRBV9 and TRBJ1-2, is as follows: DSGVTQTPKHLITATGQRVTLRCSPRSGDLSVYWYQQSLDQGLQFLIQYYNGEERAKGNILERFSAQQFPDLHSELNLSSLELGDSALYFCASSSQGQGGGYGYTFGSGTRLTVV.